A selection of T cell receptor beta chains follows, all from one sample in a study of blood T cell repertoires in COVID-19. Sequencing used immunoSEQ multiplex PCR; TCRdb keeps in-frame clones, though not all of them. The repertoire holds some 190,000 clones, with more than 75% as singletons. Sequences were obtained from PBMCs or T cells enriched from blood (not recorded which). The receptors were gathered from a middle-aged man with acute COVID-19. Both conserved end residues are part of each CDR3. A D gene is named only where the DNA matches it firmly. The size field is filled for only some rows; it gives once, few, many or a size class.

v_call: TRBV6-5
clone_size: NA
j_call: TRBJ2-4
d_call: TRBD1
cdr3_nt: TGTGCCAGCAGCGCTACCGGGACAGGGGCCCGCCTTCAGTACTTC
cdr3_aa: CASSATGTGARLQYF

v_call: TRBV15
clone_size: once
j_call: TRBJ2-6
d_call: NA
cdr3_nt: TGTGCCACCAGCAGAGACCCTTCTGGGGCCAACGTCCTGACTTTC
cdr3_aa: CATSRDPSGANVLTF

v_call: TRBV25-1
clone_size: NA
j_call: TRBJ2-5
d_call: NA
cdr3_nt: TGTGCCAGCAGTGAAGGGGCTCCCGCACGGACCCAGTACTTC
cdr3_aa: CASSEGAPARTQYF

v_call: TRBV15
clone_size: NA
j_call: TRBJ1-2
d_call: NA
cdr3_nt: TGTGCCACCAGCAGCCGGGACTCTGACTATGGCTACACCTTC
cdr3_aa: CATSSRDSDYGYTF

v_call: TRBV18
clone_size: NA
j_call: TRBJ2-1
d_call: TRBD1
cdr3_nt: TGTGCCAGCTCACGAGAGGGACAGGGGGGTGAGCAGTTCTTC
cdr3_aa: CASSREGQGGEQFF

v_call: TRBV30
clone_size: NA
j_call: TRBJ2-2
d_call: NA
cdr3_nt: TGTGCCTGGAACTCCCTCTCCGCAGGGCGCACCGGGGAGCTGTTTTTT
cdr3_aa: CAWNSLSAGRTGELFF

v_call: TRBV7-2
clone_size: few
j_call: TRBJ2-7
d_call: TRBD2
cdr3_nt: TGTGCCAGCACCTACCCCCTAGCGGGAGTTAACGAGCAGTACTTC
cdr3_aa: CASTYPLAGVNEQYF

v_call: TRBV28
clone_size: NA
j_call: TRBJ2-2
d_call: NA
cdr3_nt: TGTGCCAGCAGTTTAAAGACAGGTTGGGCCGGGGAGCTGTTTTTT
cdr3_aa: CASSLKTGWAGELFF

v_call: TRBV19
clone_size: NA
j_call: TRBJ2-2
d_call: TRBD2
cdr3_nt: TGTGCCAGTAGTACTAGACTAGCGAGGAACACCGGGGAGCTGTTTTTT
cdr3_aa: CASSTRLARNTGELFF

v_call: TRBV7-3
clone_size: NA
j_call: TRBJ1-6
d_call: NA
cdr3_nt: TGTGCCAGCAGCTACGGAGGGTATTCACCCCTCCACTTT
cdr3_aa: CASSYGGYSPLHF

v_call: TRBV25-1
clone_size: NA
j_call: TRBJ2-3
d_call: NA
cdr3_nt: TGTGCCAGCAGTGAATATGGGGCGGCAAGCACAGATACGCAGTATTTT
cdr3_aa: CASSEYGAASTDTQYF

v_call: TRBV24-1
clone_size: NA
j_call: TRBJ1-1
d_call: TRBD1
cdr3_nt: TGTGCCACCAGTGAGTCTTCAGGGGGGAACACTGAAGCTTTCTTT
cdr3_aa: CATSESSGGNTEAFF

v_call: TRBV30
clone_size: NA
j_call: TRBJ1-6
d_call: NA
cdr3_nt: TGTGCCTGGAGTGTTGGCCAGGGGAATTCACCCCTCCACTTT
cdr3_aa: CAWSVGQGNSPLHF

v_call: TRBV2
clone_size: once
j_call: TRBJ1-5
d_call: NA
cdr3_nt: TGTGCCAGCAGCCGGGACAACAATCAGCCCCAGCATTTT
cdr3_aa: CASSRDNNQPQHF

v_call: TRBV19
clone_size: once
j_call: TRBJ2-7
d_call: NA
cdr3_nt: TGTGCCAGTAGTTTGGGACTCCGCTCCTACGAGCAGTACTTC
cdr3_aa: CASSLGLRSYEQYF

v_call: TRBV4-1
clone_size: NA
j_call: TRBJ2-3
d_call: TRBD2
cdr3_nt: TGCGCCAGCAGACCTCCGGGACTAGCGGGAGATACGCAGTATTTT
cdr3_aa: CASRPPGLAGDTQYF

v_call: TRBV25-1
clone_size: once
j_call: TRBJ1-1
d_call: NA
cdr3_nt: TGTACCCAGGAAGGGGACACTGAAGCTTTCTTT
cdr3_aa: CTQEGDTEAFF

v_call: TRBV27
clone_size: NA
j_call: TRBJ1-5
d_call: NA
cdr3_nt: TGTGCCAGCAGTCTCCAGAATCAGCCCCAGCATTTT
cdr3_aa: CASSLQNQPQHF

v_call: TRBV18
clone_size: NA
j_call: TRBJ2-7
d_call: NA
cdr3_nt: TGTGCCAGCTCACCCGGACACGGCTACGAGCAGTACTTC
cdr3_aa: CASSPGHGYEQYF

v_call: TRBV18
clone_size: NA
j_call: TRBJ1-2
d_call: TRBD1
cdr3_nt: TGTGCCAGCTCACCAGAAGGGGGCCGAAGCTATGGCTACACCTTC
cdr3_aa: CASSPEGGRSYGYTF

v_call: TRBV24-1
clone_size: many
j_call: TRBJ2-1
d_call: TRBD2
cdr3_nt: TGTGCCACCAACTCAGCGGGAATCGAAAACAATGAGCAGTTCTTC
cdr3_aa: CATNSAGIENNEQFF

v_call: TRBV5-1
clone_size: NA
j_call: TRBJ2-7
d_call: NA
cdr3_nt: TGCGCCAGCAGCCCGACAGCTTCCAGCTCCTACGAGCAGTACTTC
cdr3_aa: CASSPTASSSYEQYF

v_call: TRBV10-3
clone_size: few
j_call: TRBJ1-5
d_call: TRBD1
cdr3_nt: TGTGCCATTTCGCTGGACAGGGTCAATCAGCCCCAGCATTTT
cdr3_aa: CAISLDRVNQPQHF

v_call: TRBV5-1
clone_size: NA
j_call: TRBJ2-1
d_call: TRBD1
cdr3_nt: TGCGCCAGCAGACCAGGGGGCCTCTCCTACAATGAGCAGTTCTTC
cdr3_aa: CASRPGGLSYNEQFF

v_call: TRBV6-5
clone_size: NA
j_call: TRBJ1-1
d_call: NA
cdr3_nt: TGTGCCAGCAGTTACGGTTGGACTACTGAAGCTTTCTTT
cdr3_aa: CASSYGWTTEAFF

v_call: TRBV7-8
clone_size: NA
j_call: TRBJ1-2
d_call: TRBD1
cdr3_nt: TGTGCCAGCAGCCGCACAGGGGCCGGCTACACCTTC
cdr3_aa: CASSRTGAGYTF

v_call: TRBV30
clone_size: NA
j_call: TRBJ2-3
d_call: NA
cdr3_nt: TGTGCCTGGAGCCCACCAGAGAGACAGTCCACAGATACGCAGTATTTT
cdr3_aa: CAWSPPERQSTDTQYF

v_call: TRBV3-1/TRBV3-2
clone_size: NA
j_call: TRBJ2-2
d_call: NA
cdr3_nt: TGTGCCAGCCACTTGAGGGGAGGCCTGTGCGGGGAGCTGTTTTTT
cdr3_aa: CASHLRGGLCGELFF

v_call: TRBV28
clone_size: NA
j_call: TRBJ2-1
d_call: NA
cdr3_nt: TGTGCCAGCATTCCCTTGGGCCTGCGGGCGTATCCCTCTGATAATGAGCAGTTCTTC
cdr3_aa: CASIPLGLRAYPSDNEQFF

v_call: TRBV7-9
clone_size: NA
j_call: TRBJ1-2
d_call: NA
cdr3_nt: TGTGCCAGCGCCGGGACACAAACTTCTACTAACTATGGCTACACCTTC
cdr3_aa: CASAGTQTSTNYGYTF

v_call: TRBV7-8
clone_size: NA
j_call: TRBJ2-7
d_call: NA
cdr3_nt: TGTGCCAGCAGCTTCAGGGGGGTGGGCGAGCAGTACTTC
cdr3_aa: CASSFRGVGEQYF

v_call: TRBV15
clone_size: NA
j_call: TRBJ1-5
d_call: TRBD1
cdr3_nt: TGTGCCACCAGCAGAGATTGGACAGGGGGCACTCAGCCCCAGCATTTT
cdr3_aa: CATSRDWTGGTQPQHF

v_call: TRBV7-3
clone_size: NA
j_call: TRBJ2-6
d_call: TRBD1
cdr3_nt: TGTGCCAGCAGCTTAGGGACAGGGGCTGGGGCCAACGTCCTGACTTTC
cdr3_aa: CASSLGTGAGANVLTF

v_call: TRBV2
clone_size: NA
j_call: TRBJ2-7
d_call: TRBD2
cdr3_nt: TGTGCCAGCAGTGAAGCAGGGACTAGCCTTTCCTACGAGCAGTACTTC
cdr3_aa: CASSEAGTSLSYEQYF

v_call: TRBV13
clone_size: NA
j_call: TRBJ2-1
d_call: TRBD1
cdr3_nt: TGTGCCAGCAGCGCAGACAGGGGGCGGAGCTCCTACAATGAGCAGTTCTTC
cdr3_aa: CASSADRGRSSYNEQFF

v_call: TRBV3-1/TRBV3-2
clone_size: NA
j_call: TRBJ1-4
d_call: NA
cdr3_nt: TGTGCCAGCAGCCAATCCAGGGGACTAAATGAAAAACTGTTTTTT
cdr3_aa: CASSQSRGLNEKLFF

v_call: TRBV30
clone_size: NA
j_call: TRBJ2-3
d_call: NA
cdr3_nt: TGTGCCTGGAGTAGGACTCTTAGCACAGATACGCAGTATTTT
cdr3_aa: CAWSRTLSTDTQYF

v_call: TRBV5-1
clone_size: NA
j_call: TRBJ1-1
d_call: TRBD1
cdr3_nt: TGCGCCAGCAGCCAAACCCGACAGGGACAAACTGAAGCTTTCTTT
cdr3_aa: CASSQTRQGQTEAFF

v_call: TRBV24-1
clone_size: NA
j_call: TRBJ1-6
d_call: TRBD1
cdr3_nt: TGTGCCACCAGGACAGGGAATTCACCCCTCCACTTT
cdr3_aa: CATRTGNSPLHF

v_call: TRBV27
clone_size: NA
j_call: TRBJ1-1
d_call: TRBD1
cdr3_nt: TGTGCCAGCAGCCAACAGGGGAAGAACACTGAAGCTTTCTTT
cdr3_aa: CASSQQGKNTEAFF

v_call: TRBV6-1
clone_size: NA
j_call: TRBJ2-1
d_call: NA
cdr3_nt: TGTGCCAGCAGTGAATCGGCAGGGATCAATGAGCAGTTCTTC
cdr3_aa: CASSESAGINEQFF

v_call: TRBV29-1
clone_size: NA
j_call: TRBJ2-2
d_call: NA
cdr3_nt: TGCAGCGTTGAAGTAGCGCCGGGATCTTCCGGGGAGCTGTTTTTT
cdr3_aa: CSVEVAPGSSGELFF

v_call: TRBV5-5
clone_size: NA
j_call: TRBJ1-1
d_call: NA
cdr3_nt: TGTGCCAGCAGCTTCCTACCCACTGAAGCTTTCTTT
cdr3_aa: CASSFLPTEAFF

v_call: TRBV28
clone_size: NA
j_call: TRBJ2-1
d_call: TRBD2
cdr3_nt: TGTGCCAGCAGTTTGCGTTCTCTAGCGGGACTCTATGAGCAGTTCTTC
cdr3_aa: CASSLRSLAGLYEQFF

v_call: TRBV11-2
clone_size: NA
j_call: TRBJ1-5
d_call: TRBD1
cdr3_nt: TGTGCCAGCAGCCCGGACAGGAATCAGCCCCAGCATTTT
cdr3_aa: CASSPDRNQPQHF

v_call: TRBV19
clone_size: NA
j_call: TRBJ2-7
d_call: NA
cdr3_nt: TGTGCCAGTAGTGAGGGCGGGACTGCTTCCTACGAGCAGTACTTC
cdr3_aa: CASSEGGTASYEQYF

v_call: TRBV11-2
clone_size: NA
j_call: TRBJ2-2
d_call: TRBD2
cdr3_nt: TGTGCCAGCAGCCCAACCTTCTGGGGGGGAACCGGGGAGCTGTTTTTT
cdr3_aa: CASSPTFWGGTGELFF